This T cell receptor (beta chain) emerged from a study of response to subunit inactivated influenza vaccine. This CDR3 is 17 amino acids long. In germline, CDR1 is MNHEY, CDR2 SMNVEV (reference sequence). Trimming took 4 bases from V and 0 from J, leaving 19 bases between them. This clonotype came up many times. Its antigen is currently unknown. Findings and caveats of the study: Few additional T cells are recruited per seasonal influenza vaccination, authors suggested.

TCRdb re-called the RT-PCR reads through MiXCR, storing one row per CDR3 protein. The sample includes roughly 500,000 distinct CDR3 sequences, approximately 17% of them seen just once. The gene calls are TRBV27 and TRBJ2-7; perhaps TRBD2 as D (5 bases). Sequenced material: CD4+ T cells sorted from PBMCs, taken around 2 years after vaccination. This clonotype was sampled from a man aged 45-69 years who received an inactivated influenza vaccine. The CDR3 region has the DNA TGTGCCAGCAGTTCATTAGGGTCCCCGGGGAGCTCCTACGAGCAGTACTTC. This translates into CASSSLGSPGSSYEQYF.